These 31 T cell receptor beta chains were sequenced from one sample in a study of Graves' ophthalmopathy and Graves' hyperthyroidism. Investigators amplified TCR beta CDR3 regions from RNA transcripts. HTBI primers were employed in first-round RT-PCR, then a second-round multiplex PCR followed. MiXCR, applied by TCRdb to the multiplex PCR reads, yields one record per CDR3 protein. The sample shows hundreds of thousands of distinct CDR3 sequences, more than 40% of them seen only once. Sequenced sample: peripheral blood. The receptors shown here come from an adult man with Graves' ophthalmopathy.

The chain couples TRBV30 to TRBJ2-2; D remains unclear. The CDR3 is 11 amino acids. Germline loops: CDR1 GTSNPN, CDR2 SVGIG (reference sequence). The V and J ends lost 6 bases and 8 bases respectively, with 10 bases between them. This CDR3 reads CACLHRGELFF. In DNA, the CDR3 is TGTGCCTGCCTACATAGAGGGGAGCTGTTTTTT.

Notes on this clonotype: A much more abundant neighbour one base away suggests this may be a read error. This sequence joins TRBV9 and TRBJ2-5, with TRBD1 matching 10 bases. The end of the DNA fits TRBJ2-1 better, so the J call may be wrong. The CDR3 runs to 16 residues. Germline V gene lookup returns CDR1 SGDLS and CDR2 YYNGEE. CDR3 coding DNA: TGTGCCAGCAGCAGAAGGGACAGGGGACTGAAAGAGACCCAGTTCTTC. Its protein product is CASSRRDRGLKETQFF.

The V and J genes are TRBV7-2 and TRBJ2-7, with D tentatively TRBD2 (6 bases). This CDR3 has 16 residues. V lost 5 bases and J lost 2, with 19 bases in between. Germline values: CDR1 SGHTA, CDR2 FQGNSA. CDR3 bases: TGTGCCAGCAGCCAAGCGTCTGAGCGGGCAACCTACGAGCAGTACTTC. It specifies CASSQASERATYEQYF.

This clonotype was detected many times. V is TRBV29-1 and J is TRBJ2-5, with TRBD1 matching over 7 bases. This CDR3 contains 14 residues. Per germline, CDR1 SQVTM and CDR2 ANQGSEA. Trimming took 2 bases from V and 5 from J; bases not matched to a gene: 8. The CDR3 DNA sequence: TGCAGCGTTGAATTGGCAGGGGGAAGGGAGACCCAGTACTTC. This translates into CSVELAGGRETQYF. Variable domain in full (rest from reference TRBV29-1 and TRBJ2-5): SAVISQKPSRDICQRGTSLTIQCQVDSQVTMMFWYRQQPGQSLTLIATANQGSEATYESGFVIDKFPISRPNLTFSTLTVSNMSPEDSSIYLCSVELAGGRETQYFGPGTRLLVL.

This chain connects TRBV7-3 to TRBJ1-2; 8 positions agree with TRBD1. Germline V gene sequence: CDR1 SGHTA, CDR2 FQGTGA. Unmatched junction bases numbered 11, after V lost 3 bases and J lost 8 bases. The CDR3 has 15 residues. The CDR3 loop is CASSFWTGSGWGYTF. For the CDR3, the DNA is TGTGCCAGCAGCTTTTGGACAGGGTCGGGTTGGGGCTACACCTTC.

This clonotype was counted ten times or more. This chain connects TRBV7-9 to TRBJ1-2; 10 nucleotides line up with TRBD1. J lost 4 bases, V lost 5 bases, and 7 bases had no gene match. The CDR3 is 15 residues long. Germline-derived CDR1 and CDR2 are SEHNR and FQNEAQ (reference sequence). CDR3 loop: CASSTKTGGGYGYTF. CDR3 in DNA: TGTGCCAGCAGCACCAAGACAGGGGGCGGCTATGGCTACACCTTC.

This clonotype was detected many times. V gene TRBV7-2 combines with J gene TRBJ2-5; 9 nucleotides line up with TRBD1. Germline lookup yields CDR1 SGHTA and CDR2 FQGNSA. The J segment lost 5 bases and the V segment lost 5 bases, leaving 6 bases of the junction unmatched. The CDR3 runs to 14 residues. The CDR3 nucleotides are TGTGCCAGCAGCCCAGACAGGGGGGGTGAGACCCAGTACTTC. This translates into CASSPDRGGETQYF.

This clonotype has at least ten counts. The DNA of the CDR3 is TGTGCCACCAGCAGAGGCTCGTATCGCGGACCTAACTATGGCTACACCTTC. Translation: CATSRGSYRGPNYGYTF. The chain is built from TRBV15 and TRBJ1-2; D call uncertain. The CDR3 runs to 17 residues. Germline V gives CDR1 LNHNV, CDR2 YYDKDF (reference sequence). V was pared by 1 base and J by 0 bases, with 15 bases between.

The rearrangement links TRBV10-3 to TRBJ1-1; D ambiguous. V was cut by 3 bases and J by 5 bases, with 16 bases left in between. The CDR3 is 15 residues long. In germline, CDR1 is ENHRY, CDR2 SYGVKD. The CDR3 bases are TGTGCCATCAGTGACCTAGGACCGGGAGGAACTGAAGCTTTCTTT. It encodes CAISDLGPGGTEAFF.

This clonotype has ten or more counts. CDR3: CASSWTGYGLFAGNTIYF. In DNA form, the CDR3 reads TGTGCCAGCAGCTGGACAGGGTATGGACTATTCGCTGGAAACACCATATATTTT. J is TRBJ1-3 and V is TRBV7-2; TRBD1 matches at 8 bases. The V and J ends lost 4 bases and 2 bases, in that order; junction bases with no gene match: 13. Germline CDR1 SGHTA, CDR2 FQGNSA. The CDR3 has 18 residues.

This clonotype has a count of ten or more. The chain couples TRBV20-1 to TRBJ1-1, with TRBD1 as a possible D gene (5 bases). The CDR3 extends over 13 amino acids. The V end lost 0 bases, the J end lost 5 bases, and 10 bases lay between the germline ends. Per germline, CDR1 DFQATT and CDR2 SNEGSKA (reference sequence). As DNA, the CDR3 is TGCAGTGCTAGAGATATGAGGGGTACTGAAGCTTTCTTT. It encodes CSARDMRGTEAFF.

This clonotype was seen repeatedly, ten times or more. The rearrangement uses TRBV6-5 and TRBJ2-7; a possible D gene is TRBD1 (6 bases). V gave up 2 bases and J gave up 5 bases, with 13 bases separating them. Germline V gene sequence: CDR1 MNHEY, CDR2 SVGAGI. This CDR3 spans 14 amino acids. This CDR3 reads CASSYSRGDHEQYF. As DNA, the CDR3 is TGTGCCAGCAGTTACAGCAGGGGTGATCACGAGCAGTACTTC.

This clonotype showed up just a few times. The rearrangement uses TRBV10-2 and TRBJ2-5, with D possibly being TRBD2 (7 bases). Trimming removed 3 bases at V and 3 bases at J, with 14 bases between. CDR3 length equals 15 residues. Germline V gives CDR1 WSHSY, CDR2 SAAADI. CDR3 protein: CASSDGGAPEETQYF. CDR3 DNA sequence: TGCGCCAGCAGTGATGGGGGGGCGCCTGAAGAGACCCAGTACTTC.

This sequence joins TRBV10-3 and TRBJ1-4, with D possibly TRBD1 on 5 matching bases. CDR3 length equals 12 residues. Germline CDR1 and CDR2: ENHRY and SYGVKD. Trimming cost V 7 bases and J 10 bases, with 13 bases left between them. The chain's CDR3 is CAINGQGGKLFF. The CDR3 DNA follows: TGTGCCATCAATGGGCAGGGAGGAAAACTGTTTTTT.

J is TRBJ1-1 and V is TRBV10-3, with 8 bases lining up with TRBD1. The CDR3 consists of 14 residues. Germline CDR1 ENHRY, CDR2 SYGVKD. The V segment lost 6 bases and the J segment 1 base; nucleotides outside the gene matches: 4. CDR3 sequence reads: CAIRGTGTNTEAFF. The DNA of the CDR3 is TGTGCCATCAGAGGGACAGGAACGAACACTGAAGCTTTCTTT.

This clonotype was counted ten times or more. The rearrangement links TRBV14 to TRBJ1-2; 8 bases line up with TRBD1. This CDR3 is built from 15 residues. With 4 bases clipped from V and 7 bases from J, the junction kept 11 bases outside the gene matches. Germline values: CDR1 SGHDN, CDR2 FVKESK. The CDR3 region has the DNA TGTGCCAGCAGCCCTCGAGGCGGGACAGGCTCTGGCTACACCTTC. Residues: CASSPRGGTGSGYTF.

V gene TRBV12-3 or TRBV12-4 combines with J gene TRBJ2-7; D perhaps matches TRBD1 (6 bases). V gave up 6 bases and J gave up 2 bases, with 14 bases separating them. The CDR3 extends over 14 amino acids. The CDR3 protein is CASRPGDLPYEQYF. In nucleotides, the CDR3 is TGTGCCAGCAGGCCAGGGGACCTACCCTACGAGCAGTACTTC.

The V call is TRBV3-1, the J call TRBJ1-2; no firm D call. The CDR3 spans 14 residues. Germline CDR1 and CDR2: LGHDT and YNNKEL (reference sequence). Trimming cost V 1 base and J 3 bases, with 9 bases left between them. The CDR3, as DNA: TGTGCCAGCAGCCAAGTTGGGGTCGACTATGGCTACACCTTC. Amino acid sequence: CASSQVGVDYGYTF.

In this sample, this clonotype turned up many times. The V call is TRBV6-5, the J call TRBJ2-5; no firm D call. The CDR3 spans 13 residues. The V end was cut by 6 bases, the J end by 5 bases, with 13 bases between. CDR1 and CDR2 (germline): MNHEY, SVGAGI. This chain's CDR3 is CASRQPARETQYF. In DNA, the CDR3 is TGTGCCAGCAGACAGCCGGCCAGGGAGACCCAGTACTTC.

This clonotype was seen only once. This rearrangement joins TRBV10-3 to TRBJ1-6; possible D gene TRBD1, 6 bases. CDR3 length: 14 residues. The V end lost 7 bases, the J end lost 6 bases, and 13 bases lay between the germline ends. The germline gives CDR1 ENHRY, CDR2 SYGVKD. The CDR3 loop reads CAINRVVSNSPLHF. The CDR3 bases are TGTGCCATCAACAGGGTTGTCAGTAATTCACCCCTCCACTTT.

This clonotype is a singleton in its sample. This may arise from a read error, as a much more abundant clone is one base away. The chain combines TRBV24-1 with TRBJ1-5; D is possibly TRBD1 (5 bases). The CDR3 totals 17 residues. The germline V gene has CDR1 KGHDR and CDR2 SFDVKD. Trimming left V 4 bases short and J 6 bases short, with 21 bases between. CDR3 in amino acids: CATSDSPEGPGTQPQHF. As DNA, the CDR3 is TGTGCCACCAGTGACTCCCCCGAGGGACCCGGAACTCAGCCCCAGCATTTT.

The chain is built from TRBV9 and TRBJ2-2, with 8 bases that match TRBD2. The ends lost 4 bases at V and 5 bases at J; junction bases unmatched: 10. The germline CDR1 and CDR2 sequences are SGDLS and YYNGEE. The length of the CDR3 is 16 residues. The CDR3 coding sequence is TGTGCCAGCAGCTTAACGGGGGGGGCCAGTACCGGGGAGCTGTTTTTT. Encoded protein: CASSLTGGASTGELFF.

The J gene is TRBJ2-5, the V gene TRBV6-1, with 7 bases fitting TRBD2. The CDR3 covers 15 residues. Germline V gene data show CDR1 as MNHNS and CDR2 as SASEGT. V shed 3 bases and J 2 bases; nucleotides not matched to a gene: 6. As DNA, the CDR3 is TGTGCCAGCAGTGACAGGGAGGGGAGGCAAGAGACCCAGTACTTC. Translated: CASSDREGRQETQYF.

This clonotype appeared once. This chain joins TRBV24-1 and TRBJ2-5, with TRBD2 as a possible D gene (6 bases). Trimming took 6 bases from V and 4 from J, leaving 11 bases between them. The CDR3 extends over 13 amino acids. In germline, CDR1 is KGHDR, CDR2 SFDVKD. This chain's CDR3 is CATSPLGGETQYF. In nucleotides, the CDR3 is TGTGCCACCAGTCCCTTGGGGGGAGAGACCCAGTACTTC.

This clonotype was counted ten times or more. The chain joins TRBV10-3 to TRBJ1-1; weak D call: TRBD1 (5 bases). Germline V gene lookup returns CDR1 ENHRY and CDR2 SYGVKD. Trimming shortened V by 0 bases and J by 1 base, and 6 bases separated the two germline ends. The CDR3 is made up of 14 amino acids. The CDR3 loop reads CAISESGRNTEAFF. The CDR3 coding sequence is TGTGCCATCAGTGAGTCGGGACGGAACACTGAAGCTTTCTTT.

The rearrangement joins TRBV11-1 to TRBJ2-3; D might be TRBD2 (6 bases). Deletions cut 2 bases from V and 0 bases from J, with 12 bases between. Per germline, CDR1 SGHAT and CDR2 FQDESV (reference sequence). This CDR3 has 16 residues. CDR3 bases: TGTGCCAGCAGCTTAAGTGTAGGGACTAGCACAGATACGCAGTATTTT. Its protein product is CASSLSVGTSTDTQYF.

A few counts support this clonotype. CDR3 nucleotide sequence: TGTGCCATCTCACCCGGGACAGAGAACACTGAAGCTTTCTTT. Translating gives CAISPGTENTEAFF. This chain uses TRBV10-3 with TRBJ1-1; TRBD1 agrees at 7 bases. Germline CDR1 ENHRY, CDR2 SYGVKD. This CDR3 is 14 amino acids long. Losses at the gene ends were 8 bases for V and 1 base for J; bases not matched to a gene: 7.

This chain connects TRBV30 to TRBJ1-1; D call uncertain. The germline CDR1 and CDR2 sequences are GTSNPN and SVGIG (reference sequence). The CDR3 covers 12 residues. The V end lost 1 base, the J end lost 7 bases, and 10 bases lay between the germline ends. CDR3 protein: CAWSEDGVEAFF. In nucleotides, the CDR3 is TGTGCCTGGAGTGAGGATGGGGTTGAAGCTTTCTTT. The variable domain in full, completed from reference TRBV30 and TRBJ1-1, reads SQTIHQWPATLVQPVGSPLSLECTVEGTSNPNLYWYRQAAGRGLQLLFYSVGIGQISSEVPQNLSASRPQDRQFILSSKKLLLSDSGFYLCAWSEDGVEAFFGQGTRLTVV.

This clonotype was seen repeatedly, ten times or more. The chain carries TRBV24-1 and TRBJ2-2; D may correspond to TRBD1 or TRBD2 (5 bases each). This CDR3 region has 17 residues. Trimming took off 3 bases at V and 3 bases at J, with 16 bases between the two ends. CDR1 is KGHDR and CDR2 is SFDVKD in the germline V gene. CDR3 nucleotide sequence: TGTGCCACCAGTGATGTAAGGAGAGGGGTCGACACCGGGGAGCTGTTTTTT. Translating gives CATSDVRRGVDTGELFF.

This clonotype has a count of ten or more. The chain is built from TRBV6-1 and TRBJ1-5, with D unclear. Per germline, CDR1 MNHNS and CDR2 SASEGT. V was trimmed by 1 base and J by 15 bases, leaving 16 bases between them. This CDR3 has 13 amino acids. In DNA form, the CDR3 reads TGTGCCAGCAGTGAAGAGGTTGGTGGAGCCGGGCATTTT. Amino acid sequence: CASSEEVGGAGHF.

This clonotype has ten or more counts. The junction does not match germline at one end; this may be a read error. The rearrangement uses TRBV7-7 and TRBJ2-5, with 7 bases that match TRBD2. CDR3 length: 14 amino acids. CDR1 and CDR2 from the germline V gene are SSHAT and FNYEAQ (reference sequence). The DNA for the CDR3 is TGTGCTAGCAGCCAGCGGGGATCCCAAGAGACCCAGTACTTC. Protein sequence: CASSQRGSQETQYF.